The sequence of this T cell receptor beta chain was determined in a study of cytomegalovirus exposure and HLA in healthy donors. General study points: In a later analysis, most CMV-associated TCR beta chains appeared HLA-restricted. Later analysis showed TCR association rates varying by HLA locus, highest for DRB1 and lowest for HLA-C.

Germline V gives CDR1 SGHTA, CDR2 FQGNSA. V shed 6 bases and J 1 base; nucleotides not matched to a gene: 6. The CDR3 sequence is 16 residues long. Primers for the PCR totalled 60 Vbeta and 13 Jbeta. Sequenced by immunoSEQ multiplex PCR; TCRdb stores in-frame clones only, minus some. This table holds 70,000 to 90,000 clones, roughly two thirds found once. Note on this clone: The antigen remains undetermined.

This chain uses TRBV7-2 with TRBJ1-5, with TRBD1 matching 10 bases. This receptor was identified in a man in his sixties in good health and CMV-seropositive. Sequencing was done on a sample of PBMCs. The CDR3 region is CASSLTGGASNQPQHF. CDR3 in DNA: TGTGCCAGCAGTTTGACAGGGGGCGCGAGCAATCAGCCCCAGCATTTT. Drawing the rest from reference TRBV7-2 and TRBJ1-5, the complete variable domain is GAGVSQSPSNKVTEKGKDVELRCDPISGHTALYWYRQSLGQGLEFLIYFQGNSAPDKSGLPSDRFSAERTGGSVSTLTIQRTQQEDSAVYLCASSLTGGASNQPQHFGDGTRLSIL.